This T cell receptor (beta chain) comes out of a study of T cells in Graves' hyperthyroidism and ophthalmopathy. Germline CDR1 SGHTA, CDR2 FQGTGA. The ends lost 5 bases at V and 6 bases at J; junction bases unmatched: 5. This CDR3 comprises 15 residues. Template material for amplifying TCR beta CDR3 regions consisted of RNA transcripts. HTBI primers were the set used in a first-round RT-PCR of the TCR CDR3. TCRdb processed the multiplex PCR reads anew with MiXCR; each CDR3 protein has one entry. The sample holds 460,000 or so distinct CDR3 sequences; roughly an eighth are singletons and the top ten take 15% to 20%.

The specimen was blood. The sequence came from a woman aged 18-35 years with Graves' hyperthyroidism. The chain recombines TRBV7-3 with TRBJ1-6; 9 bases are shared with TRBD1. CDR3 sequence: CASSVRDRVNSPLHF. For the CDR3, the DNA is TGTGCCAGCAGCGTAAGGGACAGGGTTAATTCACCCCTCCACTTT.